Listed below are T cell receptor beta chains from one sample, sequenced in a study of molecular identifiers for immune sequencing clone quantification. A single record per CDR3 protein comes from TCRdb applying MiXCR to the PCR reads. The sample lists about half a million distinct CDR3 sequences, less than 30% occurring once. Material for sequencing was naive CD8+ T cells from blood, with Jurkat cell RNA spiked in. Receptor source: a human donor in good health. Some libraries in this study had Jurkat cell RNA spiked in. The CDR3 runs from the conserved cysteine through the conserved F or W. The D gene is left open where the match is weak. Not all rows give a size; the values are once, few, many and, for expanded clones, a class.

clone_size	d_call	cdr3_length	j_call	v_call	cdr3_nt	cdr3_aa
few	-	14	TRBJ2-1	TRBV5-1	TGCGCCAGCAGTTATAGGGACCTTAACAATGAGCAGTTCTTC	CASSYRDLNNEQFF
-	TRBD2	14	TRBJ2-7	TRBV28	TGTGCCAGCAGTTCTCGACTAGCCCCCTACGAGCAGTACTTC	CASSSRLAPYEQYF
many	-	16	TRBJ1-5	TRBV20-1	TGCAGTGCCACGTCAAGGGACAACTATAGCAATCAGCCCCAGCATTTT	CSATSRDNYSNQPQHF
many	TRBD1	20	TRBJ2-6	TRBV7-9	TGTGCCAGCAGAGATTATATGGGACAGGGGGCATCAACTGGGGCCAACGTCCTGACTTTC	CASRDYMGQGASTGANVLTF
few	-	15	TRBJ2-1	TRBV18	TGTGCCAGCTCTCCCCCCGGGGGACTCTACAATGAGCAGTTCTTC	CASSPPGGLYNEQFF
-	-	16	TRBJ2-2	TRBV19	TGTGCCAGTAGTATAGACGAGACTTGGGACAACGGGGAGCTGTTTTTT	CASSIDETWDNGELFF
-	TRBD1	15	TRBJ1-1	TRBV4-1	TGCGCCAGCAGCCAAGATGGGGCAGGGGGTGGTGAAGCTTTCTTT	CASSQDGAGGGEAFF
many	-	15	TRBJ1-1	TRBV4-3	TGCGCCAGCAGCCAAGCGGTGGACGGGACCACTGAAGCTTTCTTT	CASSQAVDGTTEAFF
-	TRBD1	12	TRBJ1-1	TRBV7-9	TGTGCCAGCAGCCCCGTGGGACAGGAAGCTTTCTTT	CASSPVGQEAFF
-	-	15	TRBJ2-6	TRBV19	TGTGCCAGTAGTATAGCCTCCTCTGGGGCCAACGTCCTGATTTTC	CASSIASSGANVLIF
-	TRBD1	13	TRBJ1-6	TRBV7-2	TGTGCCAGCAGCTCCGGACAGGGTTCGCCCCTCCACTTT	CASSSGQGSPLHF
-	TRBD1	18	TRBJ2-7	TRBV7-9	TGTGCCAGCAGCTTTGGGGACAGGGAAGTCTGGGGATCCTACGAGCAGTACTTC	CASSFGDREVWGSYEQYF
few	TRBD1	11	TRBJ1-1	TRBV19	TGTGCCAGTAGTAGACAGGGGGTACCTTTCTTT	CASSRQGVPFF